These 31 T cell receptor beta chains were all obtained from the same sample, sequenced in a study of blood T cell repertoires in COVID-19. Measured with immunoSEQ multiplex PCR; TCRdb has only the in-frame clones, and not every one. The repertoire has more than 200,000 clones, 84% of them found once; the top ten carry 4.2%. Specimen: peripheral blood. The receptors originated from a man between 60 and 75 years old with acute or convalescent COVID-19.

The J gene is TRBJ2-3, the V gene TRBV6-1; a weak D match, TRBD2 (6 bases). Germline assignment: CDR1 MNHNS and CDR2 SASEGT. The CDR3 extends over 12 amino acids. Trimming left V 1 base short and J 8 bases short, with 7 bases between. DNA of the CDR3: TGTGCCAGCAGTGAAGTGGAGGGTACGCAGTATTTT. Its protein is CASSEVEGTQYF.

This chain links TRBV6-1 with TRBJ1-5; TRBD1 might be the D (6 bases). V was clipped by 2 bases and J by 9 bases, with 17 bases between them. This CDR3 is built from 15 residues. In germline, CDR1 is MNHNS, CDR2 SASEGT. The CDR3 coding sequence is TGTGCCAGCAGTGAACTGGCCAGGGGCCGCCGGCCCCAGCATTTT. This sequence encodes CASSELARGRRPQHF.

This chain connects TRBV18 to TRBJ2-2; 7 bases align to TRBD1. CDR1 and CDR2 from the germline V gene are KGHSH and LQKENI. This CDR3 comprises 17 residues. Trimming took 5 bases from V and 2 from J; bases not matched to a gene: 11. This CDR3 reads CASSADRVGDNTGELFF. In DNA, the CDR3 is TGTGCCAGCTCAGCCGACAGGGTCGGGGATAACACCGGGGAGCTGTTTTTT.

The chain is built from TRBV4-1 and TRBJ2-1; 14 bases match TRBD2. The CDR3 spans 16 residues. Germline V gives CDR1 MGHRA, CDR2 YSYEKL. Trimming removed 1 base from V and 8 bases from J; junction bases left unmatched: 4. CDR3 in amino acids: CASSQAGTSGRYEQFF. The CDR3 DNA sequence: TGCGCCAGCAGCCAAGCGGGGACTAGCGGGAGATATGAGCAGTTCTTC.

The rearrangement links TRBV7-3 to TRBJ1-1; D might be TRBD1 (5 bases). Trimming shortened V by 5 bases and J by 0 bases, and 19 bases separated the two germline ends. Germline values: CDR1 SGHTA, CDR2 FQGTGA. This CDR3 comprises 17 residues. CDR3 loop: CASSPFRVGRVNTEAFF. CDR3 bases: TGTGCCAGCAGCCCGTTCCGGGTGGGCAGGGTGAACACTGAAGCTTTCTTT.

In nucleotides, the CDR3 is TGTGCCAGCAGCCGTACTAGCGCCGGGGAGCTGTTTTTT. It yields the protein CASSRTSAGELFF. This sequence joins TRBV9 and TRBJ2-2; 7 nucleotides line up with TRBD2. Germline-derived CDR1 and CDR2 are SGDLS and YYNGEE. The CDR3 runs 13 residues. J lost 6 bases, V lost 4 bases, and 3 bases had no gene match. The full variable domain, with the rest looked up from reference TRBV9 and TRBJ2-2, is DSGVTQTPKHLITATGQRVTLRCSPRSGDLSVYWYQQSLDQGLQFLIQYYNGEERAKGNILERFSAQQFPDLHSELNLSSLELGDSALYFCASSRTSAGELFFGEGSRLTVL.

The chain recombines TRBV10-3 with TRBJ1-4; D is unclear. The CDR3 runs 17 residues. CDR1 is ENHRY, CDR2 SYGVKD, per germline. V lost 0 bases and J 4 bases, leaving 15 bases between the germline ends. The CDR3 coding sequence is TGTGCCATCAGTGAGTCGAACCCAGGTTCCTATAATGAAAAACTGTTTTTT. Translation gives CAISESNPGSYNEKLFF.

This chain links TRBV11-2 with TRBJ2-7; 14 bases match TRBD2. The junction had 3 bases not matched to a gene; V was cut back by 5 bases and J by 3 bases. The CDR3 runs to 15 residues. Germline V gene sequence: CDR1 SGHAT, CDR2 FQNNGV. CDR3 protein: CASSIGTSGGYEQYF. The CDR3 region has the DNA TGTGCCAGCAGCATCGGGACTAGCGGGGGCTACGAGCAGTACTTC.

V is TRBV20-1 and J is TRBJ1-2; 8 bases agree with TRBD1. The CDR3 is made up of 14 amino acids. CDR1 is DFQATT and CDR2 is SNEGSKA in the germline V gene (reference sequence). V trimming: 3 bases; J trimming: 3 bases; junction bases outside the gene matches: 6. CDR3 in DNA: TGCAGTGCTAGTATGACAGGGGCGGACTATGGCTACACCTTC. Amino acid sequence: CSASMTGADYGYTF.

CDR3: CASTLPSMNTEAFF. In DNA, the CDR3 is TGCGCCAGCACCCTCCCGTCTATGAACACTGAAGCTTTCTTT. The rearrangement uses TRBV5-1 and TRBJ1-1; D remains ambiguous. Germline CDR1 SGHRS, CDR2 YFSETQ. This CDR3 has 14 residues. V was pared by 6 bases and J by 0 bases, with 12 bases between.

The sample holds a few counts of this clone. The rearrangement uses TRBV19 and TRBJ2-3; D is perhaps TRBD2 (5 bases). From germline, CDR1 is LNHDA and CDR2 SQIVND (reference sequence). V was trimmed by 5 bases and J by 4 bases, leaving 13 bases between them. There are 14 residues in the CDR3. CDR3 DNA sequence: TGTGCCAGTAGTGACGGCGGGTGGGCAGATACGCAGTATTTT. Protein product: CASSDGGWADTQYF.

V and J are TRBV4-1 and TRBJ1-1; a weak D match, TRBD1 (5 bases). The CDR3 is 16 residues long. V lost 4 bases to trimming and J lost 4 bases, with 19 bases between them. CDR1 and CDR2 from the germline V gene are MGHRA and YSYEKL. The chain's CDR3 is CASSPPTGQGGTEAFF. CDR3 nucleotide sequence: TGCGCCAGCAGCCCCCCCACCGGGCAGGGTGGCACTGAAGCTTTCTTT.

The chain employs TRBV4-1 and TRBJ1-1, with TRBD1 matching over 7 bases. The CDR3 has 16 residues. V trimming: 6 bases; J trimming: 3 bases; junction bases outside the gene matches: 13. The germline V gene encodes CDR1 MGHRA and CDR2 YSYEKL. The CDR3 is CASRPQGTAQHTEAFF. CDR3 coding DNA: TGCGCCAGCAGACCACAAGGGACAGCTCAGCACACTGAAGCTTTCTTT.

This sequence joins TRBV19 and TRBJ1-6; the match to TRBD1 covers 9 bases. V was clipped by 6 bases and J by 5 bases; unmatched bases: 5. The CDR3 runs to 15 residues. Per the germline V gene, CDR1 is LNHDA and CDR2 is SQIVND (reference sequence). CDR3 DNA sequence: TGTGCCAGTAGAAGAACAGGGGGCAATAATTCACCCCTCCACTTT. It is translated as CASRRTGGNNSPLHF.

V gene TRBV10-3 combines with J gene TRBJ2-5; 10 nucleotides agree with TRBD2. CDR3 size: 14 residues. V was clipped by 6 bases and J by 4 bases; unmatched bases: 5. Germline V CDR1 and CDR2: ENHRY, SYGVKD. CDR3 in amino acids: CAIRTSGGAETQYF. In DNA, the CDR3 is TGTGCCATCAGAACCAGCGGGGGGGCAGAGACCCAGTACTTC.

This clone was observed a handful of times. The chain links TRBV10-1 to TRBJ2-3; TRBD2 agrees at 12 bases. V shed 8 bases and J 2 bases; nucleotides not matched to a gene: 8. The CDR3 has 16 residues. Germline V gives CDR1 WNHNN, CDR2 SYGVQD (reference sequence). This CDR3 reads CASGELAGGFTDTQYF. In nucleotides, the CDR3 is TGCGCCAGCGGGGAACTAGCGGGGGGTTTCACAGATACGCAGTATTTT.

CDR3 loop: CASSFSGSFETQYF. In DNA, the CDR3 is TGTGCCAGCAGCTTTAGCGGGAGTTTTGAGACCCAGTACTTC. This chain links TRBV7-2 with TRBJ2-5; 9 nucleotides match TRBD2. V was clipped by 3 bases and J by 5 bases; unmatched bases: 4. CDR1 is SGHTA, CDR2 FQGNSA, per germline. CDR3 length: 14 residues.

The rearrangement joins TRBV28 to TRBJ1-2, with 8 bases identical to TRBD1. Germline CDR1 and CDR2: MDHEN and SYDVKM. Trimming took 4 bases from V and 8 from J; bases not matched to a gene: 9. The CDR3 totals 14 residues. CDR3 bases: TGTGCCAGCAGTTACCGGGACAGGAACGGAGGCTACACCTTC. This gives the protein CASSYRDRNGGYTF.

This clone was seen once. This chain connects TRBV13 to TRBJ2-2; D uncertain. V gave up 0 bases and J gave up 2 bases, with 7 bases separating them. CDR3 length: 15 residues. In germline, CDR1 is PRHDT, CDR2 FYEKMQ (reference sequence). As DNA, the CDR3 is TGTGCCAGCAGCTTAGGCCCGCGTAACACCGGGGAGCTGTTTTTT. Its protein is CASSLGPRNTGELFF. Drawing the rest from reference TRBV13 and TRBJ2-2, the complete variable domain is AAGVIQSPRHLIKEKRETATLKCYPIPRHDTVYWYQQGPGQDPQFLISFYEKMQSDKGSIPDRFSAQQFSDYHSELNMSSLELGDSALYFCASSLGPRNTGELFFGEGSRLTVL.

The chain employs TRBV6-2 or TRBV6-3 and TRBJ2-4; maybe TRBD1 (6 bases). CDR1 and CDR2 (germline): MNHEY, SVGEGT. V lost 4 bases, J lost 7 bases, and 17 bases lay in between. This CDR3 contains 15 residues. CDR3 sequence (DNA): TGTGCCAGCAGTTCGGCACAGGGTGTCCGCAACATTCAGTACTTC. Amino acids: CASSSAQGVRNIQYF.

The chain is built from TRBV6-2 or TRBV6-3 and TRBJ2-3; 8 bases line up with TRBD1. V shed 4 bases and J 2 bases; nucleotides not matched to a gene: 5. The CDR3 is made up of 15 amino acids. Germline V lookup: CDR1 MNHEY, CDR2 SVGEGT. The CDR3 region has the DNA TGTGCCAGCAGTTTATGGGACAGGATCACAGATACGCAGTATTTT. This sequence encodes CASSLWDRITDTQYF.

With respect to this clone: Additional DNA sequences in this sample encode the identical CDR3. This rearrangement joins TRBV5-1 to TRBJ2-2, with D perhaps TRBD2 (7 bases). CDR1 is SGHRS, CDR2 YFSETQ, per germline. The CDR3 runs 13 residues. V dropped 7 bases and J dropped 6 bases, with 13 bases sitting between them. The CDR3 nucleotides are TGCGCCAGCGGAACAGGGAGGGCCGGGGAGCTGTTTTTT. Protein sequence: CASGTGRAGELFF. Drawing the rest from reference TRBV5-1 and TRBJ2-2, the complete variable domain is KAGVTQTPRYLIKTRGQQVTLSCSPISGHRSVSWYQQTPGQGLQFLFEYFSETQRNKGNFPGRFSGRQFSNSRSEMNVSTLELGDSALYLCASGTGRAGELFFGEGSRLTVL.

The chain joins TRBV3-1 (or the pseudogene TRBV3-2) to TRBJ2-3, with D possibly being TRBD1 (5 bases). CDR1 LGHDT and CDR2 YNNKEL come from the germline V gene (reference sequence). Trimming stripped 0 bases from V and 3 bases from J, with 13 bases between. The CDR3 consists of 16 residues. The CDR3 DNA reads TGTGCCAGCAGCCAAGAAAAGGGGCCAAGGACAGATACGCAGTATTTT. Translating gives CASSQEKGPRTDTQYF.

The chain combines TRBV7-2 with TRBJ2-7, with D perhaps matching TRBD2 (5 bases). Trimming took off 3 bases at V and 0 bases at J, with 9 bases between the two ends. CDR1 SGHTA and CDR2 FQGNSA come from the germline V gene. The CDR3 spans 14 residues. Here the CDR3 reads CASSFLRGSYEQYF. CDR3 nucleotides: TGTGCCAGCAGCTTCCTTCGGGGCTCCTACGAGCAGTACTTC.

The chain employs TRBV7-2 and TRBJ1-3; D is ambiguous. V lost 1 base to trimming and J lost 4 bases, with 5 bases between them. CDR1 and CDR2 (germline): SGHTA, FQGNSA. CDR3 size: 13 residues. CDR3 region: CASSLVQGNTIYF. In nucleotides, the CDR3 is TGTGCCAGCAGCTTAGTGCAGGGAAACACCATATATTTT. Filled out from reference TRBV7-2 and TRBJ1-3, the complete variable domain reads GAGVSQSPSNKVTEKGKDVELRCDPISGHTALYWYRQSLGQGLEFLIYFQGNSAPDKSGLPSDRFSAERTGGSVSTLTIQRTQQEDSAVYLCASSLVQGNTIYFGEGSWLTVV.

This clone was detected a few times. The chain combines TRBV3-1 (or the pseudogene TRBV3-2) with TRBJ2-5; 7 nucleotides agree with TRBD2. CDR1 LGHDT and CDR2 YNNKEL come from the germline V gene (reference sequence). There are 16 residues in the CDR3. V lost 6 bases to trimming and J lost 0 bases; unmatched junction nucleotides: 10. CDR3 in DNA: TGTGCCAGCAGACGATCGACTAGCTCGTACCAAGAGACCCAGTACTTC. This gives the protein CASRRSTSSYQETQYF.

V is TRBV4-1 and J is TRBJ1-1, with 7 bases fitting TRBD1. Germline CDR1 is MGHRA and CDR2 is YSYEKL. The CDR3 is 15 residues long. J was trimmed by 1 base and V by 1 base; bases with no gene match: 3. The CDR3 coding sequence is TGCGCCAGCAGCCAAGGGCCAGGGGGGAACACTGAAGCTTTCTTT. Protein sequence: CASSQGPGGNTEAFF.

Only one count was recorded for this clone. The chain uses TRBV7-9 and TRBJ2-1; 8 nucleotides match TRBD2. The germline CDR1 and CDR2 sequences are SEHNR and FQNEAQ (reference sequence). The CDR3 extends over 15 amino acids. Unmatched junction bases numbered 3, after V lost 0 bases and J lost 5 bases. The CDR3 reads CASSLAGTSDNEQFF. In DNA, the CDR3 is TGTGCCAGCAGCTTAGCCGGGACTAGTGACAATGAGCAGTTCTTC.

This clone has just a few counts. The genes are TRBV11-2 and TRBJ1-2; D is possibly TRBD1 (5 bases). CDR1 and CDR2 (germline): SGHAT, FQNNGV. This CDR3 has 13 residues. Deletions cut 5 bases from V and 10 bases from J, with 17 bases between. CDR3 nucleotides: TGTGCCAGCAGCCTCAGCAGGGCCCAGGACTACACCTTC. This translates into CASSLSRAQDYTF.

The CDR3 sequence: CASSEQASSYNSPLHF. The CDR3, as DNA: TGTGCCAGCAGCGAGCAGGCAAGCTCCTATAATTCACCCCTCCACTTT. The chain recombines TRBV9 with TRBJ1-6; D is undetermined. V was cut by 3 bases and J by 0 bases, with 10 bases left in between. The CDR3 loop spans 16 amino acids. The germline CDR1 and CDR2 sequences are SGDLS and YYNGEE.

The chain has TRBV19 and TRBJ2-6, with D possibly matching TRBD2 (5 bases). The germline V gene has CDR1 LNHDA and CDR2 SQIVND (reference sequence). With 2 bases removed from V and 4 bases from J, the gap between germline ends came to 12 bases. The CDR3 consists of 16 residues. This chain's CDR3 is CASSIIGLAGANVLTF. The CDR3 bases are TGTGCCAGTAGTATAATAGGGCTAGCCGGGGCCAACGTCCTGACTTTC.